This T cell receptor (beta chain) was sequenced during a study of blood T cell repertoires in COVID-19. Germline loops: CDR1 SNHLY, CDR2 FYNNEI. The CDR3 has 14 residues. With V trimmed by 6 bases and J by 3 bases, 8 bases remained unmatched. Authors' data handling: Nucleated cell counts were estimated from reference gene primer amplification. The method was immunoSEQ multiplex PCR; TCRdb's version includes in-frame clones alone and lacks a portion of them. That table is the source of V, J and clone size, and D and trimming were worked out from the DNA. The table has around 100,000 clones, roughly nine tenths seen once; the top ten hold approximately 7.3%. This clone has only a few counts.

The receptor was isolated from a man younger than 40 in a cohort sampled during active COVID-19. The sequencing input was peripheral blood. This sequence joins TRBV2 and TRBJ2-7; TRBD1 matches 7 bases. CDR3 amino acids: CASRRTGTSYEQYF. The CDR3 bases are TGTGCCAGCAGAAGGACAGGAACAAGCTACGAGCAGTACTTC. Full variable domain (missing parts from reference TRBV2 and TRBJ2-7): EPEVTQTPSHQVTQMGQEVILRCVPISNHLYFYWYRQILGQKVEFLVSFYNNEISEKSEIFDDQFSVERPDGSNFTLKIRSTKLEDSAMYFCASRRTGTSYEQYFGPGTRLTVT.